The T cell receptor beta chain described here comes from a study of CD8+ T cells in alopecia areata (dated by TCRdb to 2016 to 2018). In terms of the full investigation: The treated patients took part in an open-label pilot trial in which moderate-to-severe alopecia areata was treated with oral tofacitinib at 5 to 10 mg twice daily. immunoSEQ multiplex PCR using 35 Vbeta forward primers and 13 Jbeta reverse primers was used to amplify TCRbeta CDR3 regions. Biopsies were taken from tofacitinib-treated patients at baseline and at 4 and 24 weeks of treatment, and a later scalp biopsy was taken in several of the tofacitinib-treated patients. Patients received tofacitinib for 6 to 18 months and were then followed off drug for 6 months to check for delayed response and recurrence. The study used high-throughput TCRbeta sequencing to examine T cell clonal expansion in alopecia areata, in both the C3H/HeJ mouse model and human patients. Clonality in the scalp was compared among normal scalp (n=4), patchy alopecia areata scalp (n=8), and alopecia totalis/universalis scalp (n=8). In humans, TCRbeta sequencing was performed on scalp tissue and on sorted CD4+ and CD8+ peripheral blood T cells from healthy controls and from patients with patchy or totalis/universalis alopecia areata. RNA was extracted with the PAXgene miRNA kit for fixed scalp, the miRNeasy kit for PBMCs, and the RNeasy kit for mouse skin. Overall study outcomes, separate from this receptor: TCR sequences shared between patients were less clear than in mice, possibly partly because of HLA diversity in the patient population. Resident alphabeta T cells in normal human skin are also sequenced, complicating scalp TCR repertoire analysis, unlike mouse skin dominated by gammadelta T cells. Compared with normal scalp, lesional scalp, particularly in alopecia totalis/universalis, had higher clonality and more expanded CD8+ clones, which suggests antigenic drive.

A word on this clone: Its cognate antigen has yet to be identified. Within one base of it there is no much larger clone, and no base qualities were kept.

From alopecia areata patients, peripheral blood was collected along with lesional scalp punch biopsies. PBMCs were isolated by density centrifugation and stained for CD3, CD4 and CD8, and CD4+ and CD8+ T cells were sorted on a FACSAria. Receptors were amplified or captured by the immunoSEQ multiplex PCR assay. RNA was extracted from all samples and reverse transcribed into cDNA as template for TCR sequencing. SuperScript III was used for first-strand cDNA synthesis, primed with a 2:1 mix of oligo-dT and random hexamers. A synthetic immune receptor repertoire was used to measure amplification bias, and any remaining bias was corrected computationally. The published analysis was carried out like this. Raw reads were preprocessed to remove errors, and CDR3 was defined by IMGT conventions from the conserved cysteine to phenylalanine. Clonality was computed as 1 minus the Shannon entropy, with the entropy normalized by log2 of the number of productive unique TCRs. Whether each scalp clone was CD4 or CD8 was inferred by checking scalp TCRbeta sequences against the CD4 and CD8 repertoires from sorted blood. TCRdb provides this immuneACCESS table in a form limited to in-frame rearrangements. Some clones are lacking; in checked studies, under half of them reflect an unresolved V gene, and why the rest are absent is not known. V, J and clone size derive from that table, while D and trimming were established from the DNA sequence. The sample table records 90,000 to 100,000 clones; 35% to 45% of these occur just once. Of the sample, 1.3% is held by the ten largest clones.

CDR1 is given as SGHNT and CDR2 as YYREEE, both from the germline V gene (reference sequence). CDR3 length: 13 amino acids, cysteine to phenylalanine. The read is trimmed to its CDR3 DNA, 39 bases read in frame from base 1. Trimming removed 3 bases from V and 2 bases from J, leaving 7 bases between the germline ends. The sequenced sample was CD4+ T cells sorted from blood. This chain joins TRBV5-4 to TRBJ2-3; the D gene identity is not certain. The sequence was obtained from a human donor with alopecia areata. The nucleotide sequence is TGTGCCAGCAGCTCTCCTTACACAGATACGCAGTATTTT. Its coded protein is CASSSPYTDTQYF.